A single sample is the source of the 32 T cell receptor beta chains below, sequenced in a study of shared clonotypes between healthy human individuals. Using immunoSEQ multiplex PCR, the repertoire was profiled, and TCRdb retains in-frame clones only, with some absent. The profile shows roughly 700,000 clones, under 80% of them singletons. The specimen was memory CD4+ T cells sorted from blood. The subset denotes: CD45RA-negative fraction. Receptor source: a woman in her thirties in good health.

The chain uses TRBV6-1 and TRBJ2-7; D may match TRBD1 or TRBD2 (5 bases each). Trimming pared 1 base from V and 8 bases from J, leaving 18 bases between. The CDR3 contains 15 residues. CDR1 is MNHNS, CDR2 SASEGT, per germline. The DNA of the CDR3 is TGTGCCAGCAGTGAAGGGGGGATTCCCTCTACCCAGCAGTACTTC. This encodes CASSEGGIPSTQQYF.

This clone was seen a handful of times. The J gene is TRBJ1-1, the V gene TRBV7-2; D is uncertain. Trimming left V 7 bases short and J 0 bases short, with 9 bases between. Per the germline V gene, CDR1 is SGHTA and CDR2 is FQGNSA. This CDR3 is built from 13 residues. The CDR3 loop reads CASTGYLNTEAFF. The CDR3 nucleotides read TGTGCCAGCACGGGGTATCTGAACACTGAAGCTTTCTTT.

The rearrangement uses TRBV28 and TRBJ2-1; a possible D gene is TRBD2 (6 bases). Germline V gene sequence: CDR1 MDHEN, CDR2 SYDVKM. Trimming removed 2 bases from V and 9 bases from J, with 17 bases in between. The CDR3 has 15 residues. The CDR3 spells CASSLVKGGLGEQFF. CDR3 in DNA: TGTGCCAGCAGTTTAGTAAAGGGAGGCTTAGGTGAGCAGTTCTTC.

The V call is TRBV28, the J call TRBJ2-2, with D hard to call. The CDR3 has 12 residues. Germline V gene sequence: CDR1 MDHEN, CDR2 SYDVKM. Trimming removed 7 bases at V and 2 bases at J, with 5 bases between. Here the CDR3 reads CASTTNTGELFF. For the CDR3, the DNA is TGTGCCAGCACCACCAACACCGGGGAGCTGTTTTTT. The full variable domain, its missing parts supplied by reference TRBV28 and TRBJ2-2, is DVKVTQSSRYLVKRTGEKVFLECVQDMDHENMFWYRQDPGLGLRLIYFSYDVKMKEKGDIPEGYSVSREKKERFSLILESASTNQTSMYLCASTTNTGELFFGEGSRLTVL.

V and J are TRBV7-9 and TRBJ2-1; D is perhaps TRBD1 (6 bases). Germline CDR1 reads SEHNR; CDR2 reads FQNEAQ (reference sequence). The V and J ends lost 4 bases and 2 bases respectively, with 12 bases between them. There are 15 residues in the CDR3. This CDR3 is CASSSGQITYNEQFF. The CDR3 nucleotides are TGTGCCAGCAGCTCCGGACAGATCACCTACAATGAGCAGTTCTTC.

J is TRBJ1-1 and V is TRBV30; D remains unclear. The CDR3 loop spans 13 amino acids. Trimming left V 2 bases short and J 11 bases short, with 18 bases between. CDR1 and CDR2 from the germline V gene are GTSNPN and SVGIG (reference sequence). As DNA, the CDR3 is TGTGCCTGGAGTCTCCCGGGGTGGGTAGTTGCTTTCTTT. It specifies CAWSLPGWVVAFF.

In its sample, this clone was seen once. The V and J genes are TRBV12-5 and TRBJ2-1; D assignment may be TRBD1 or TRBD2 (5 bases each). The CDR3 is 14 residues long. V lost 1 base and J lost 3, with 7 bases in between. The germline V gene encodes CDR1 LGHNT and CDR2 FRNRAP. CDR3 sequence (DNA): TGTGCTAGTGGTTTGGGGGACGGCTACAATGAGCAGTTCTTC. Amino acids: CASGLGDGYNEQFF. Drawing the rest from reference TRBV12-5 and TRBJ2-1, the complete variable domain is DARVTQTPRHKVTEMGQEVTMRCQPILGHNTVFWYRQTMMQGLELLAYFRNRAPLDDSGMPKDRFSAEMPDATLATLKIQPSEPRDSAVYFCASGLGDGYNEQFFGPGTRLTVL.

V gene TRBV14 combines with J gene TRBJ2-5; D uncertain. The V end lost 1 base, the J end lost 5 bases, and 23 bases lay between the germline ends. CDR3 length: 18 amino acids. Germline V gene data show CDR1 as SGHDN and CDR2 as FVKESK. For the CDR3, the DNA is TGTGCCAGCAGCCAAGGTCACGGTTTGGCCTTTACTGTGGAGACCCAGTACTTC. Its protein product is CASSQGHGLAFTVETQYF.

The rearrangement joins TRBV25-1 to TRBJ2-7; D unresolved. Trimming shortened V by 5 bases and J by 0 bases, and 8 bases separated the two germline ends. Germline-derived CDR1 and CDR2 are MGHDK and SYGVNS. The CDR3 has 13 residues. CDR3 DNA: TGTGCCAGCAGTTCCCACAGCTCCTACGAGCAGTACTTC. Translation: CASSSHSSYEQYF.

The rearrangement joins TRBV10-2 to TRBJ1-1; 10 positions match TRBD1. This CDR3 is built from 16 residues. From germline, CDR1 is WSHSY and CDR2 SAAADI. J gave up 5 bases and V 2 bases, and 8 bases lay outside the gene matches. CDR3 sequence reads: CASSEPGQGSRTEAFF. The CDR3 DNA reads as TGCGCCAGCAGTGAGCCGGGACAGGGGTCTAGAACTGAAGCTTTCTTT.

The chain uses TRBV7-2 and TRBJ1-2; D ambiguous. V was clipped by 3 bases and J by 5 bases, with 13 bases between them. From germline, CDR1 is SGHTA and CDR2 FQGNSA. The CDR3 sequence is 14 residues long. CDR3 amino acids: CASSFDTLGYGYTF. DNA of the CDR3: TGTGCCAGCAGCTTTGACACCTTAGGTTATGGCTACACCTTC.

This chain links TRBV4-1 with TRBJ1-1, with D tentatively TRBD1 (6 bases). CDR3 length: 15 residues. Germline-derived CDR1 and CDR2 are MGHRA and YSYEKL. Trimming took off 1 base at V and 0 bases at J, with 9 bases between the two ends. The CDR3 nucleotides are TGCGCCAGCAGCCAAGGACAGGACCTGAACACTGAAGCTTTCTTT. Translation: CASSQGQDLNTEAFF.

The chain joins TRBV29-1 to TRBJ1-1, with D hard to call. With 5 bases removed from V and 5 bases from J, the gap between germline ends came to 12 bases. This CDR3 region has 12 residues. CDR1 and CDR2 (germline): SQVTM, ANQGSEA. In nucleotides, the CDR3 is TGCAGCGTTCGCGGGGTTCGAACTGAAGCTTTCTTT. Its translation: CSVRGVRTEAFF.

This chain uses TRBV29-1 with TRBJ1-4; weak D call: TRBD1 (5 bases). Per the germline V gene, CDR1 is SQVTM and CDR2 is ANQGSEA. The CDR3 spans 15 residues. V dropped 6 bases and J dropped 0 bases, with 14 bases sitting between them. In nucleotides, the CDR3 is TGCAGCGTCAGAAGGGACTCTACAACTAATGAAAAACTGTTTTTT. It translates to CSVRRDSTTNEKLFF.

This chain links TRBV9 with TRBJ2-2; D is unclear. CDR1 SGDLS and CDR2 YYNGEE come from the germline V gene. The CDR3 has 13 residues. Trimming left V 0 bases short and J 4 bases short, with 4 bases between. In DNA, the CDR3 is TGTGCCAGCAGCGTAGCTCCCACCGGGGAGCTGTTTTTT. It is translated as CASSVAPTGELFF.

Here the CDR3 reads CASRNREERRNTEAFF. For the CDR3, the DNA is TGTGCCAGCAGGAACAGGGAAGAAAGGAGGAACACTGAAGCTTTCTTT. The chain is built from TRBV5-6 and TRBJ1-1; D might be TRBD1 (6 bases). V gave up 5 bases and J gave up 1 base, with 18 bases separating them. Germline values: CDR1 SGHDT, CDR2 YYEEEE. The CDR3 sequence is 16 residues long.

A word on this clone: The sample has other DNA sequences that encode this CDR3 too. The chain links TRBV18 to TRBJ2-7; D is ambiguous. The CDR3 extends over 12 amino acids. Trimming pared 2 bases from V and 5 bases from J, leaving 7 bases between. The germline V gene has CDR1 KGHSH and CDR2 LQKENI. The CDR3 DNA follows: TGTGCCAGCTCACCAGAAGGGAACGAGCAGTACTTC. Protein: CASSPEGNEQYF.

The chain recombines TRBV7-9 with TRBJ2-7, with TRBD2 matching over 8 bases. Germline V gene lookup returns CDR1 SEHNR and CDR2 FQNEAQ (reference sequence). The CDR3 contains 13 residues. With 4 bases clipped from V and 4 bases from J, the junction kept 3 bases outside the gene matches. The CDR3 sequence is CASSSSGRYEQYF. The CDR3 DNA follows: TGTGCCAGCAGCTCGAGCGGGAGATACGAGCAGTACTTC. Drawing the rest from reference TRBV7-9 and TRBJ2-7, the complete variable domain is DTGVSQNPRHKITKRGQNVTFRCDPISEHNRLYWYRQTLGQGPEFLTYFQNEAQLEKSRLLSDRFSAERPKGSFSTLEIQRTEQGDSAMYLCASSSSGRYEQYFGPGTRLTVT.

The rearrangement uses TRBV11-3 and TRBJ2-1, with D possibly TRBD2 on 6 matching bases. This CDR3 is built from 13 residues. V shed 5 bases and J shed 4 bases, with 9 bases lying between them. CDR1 and CDR2 (germline): SGHNT, YENEEA. CDR3 residues: CASSGGKYNEQFF. CDR3 DNA: TGTGCCAGCAGCGGAGGGAAATACAATGAGCAGTTCTTC.

This clone was recorded only once. This chain links TRBV18 with TRBJ2-1; 10 nucleotides match TRBD1. The germline V gene has CDR1 KGHSH and CDR2 LQKENI. The V and J ends lost 5 bases and 5 bases, in that order; junction bases with no gene match: 9. The CDR3 extends over 16 amino acids. The CDR3 sequence is CASSIDRGRRDNEQFF. CDR3 bases: TGTGCCAGCTCAATTGACAGGGGGCGCAGGGACAATGAGCAGTTCTTC.

This clone has just a few counts. The chain employs TRBV19 and TRBJ2-2; 7 bases line up with TRBD2. The CDR3 runs to 17 residues. Per the germline V gene, CDR1 is LNHDA and CDR2 is SQIVND (reference sequence). J gave up 4 bases and V 1 base, and 9 bases lay outside the gene matches. The CDR3 reads CASSIARTRGTTGELFF. Written as DNA, the CDR3 is TGTGCCAGTAGTATAGCCCGGACTAGGGGTACCACCGGGGAGCTGTTTTTT.

This clone has a handful of counts. The CDR3 reads CAIRRGTFSTDTQYF. The CDR3 DNA reads as TGTGCCATCAGGCGGGGGACTTTTAGCACAGATACGCAGTATTTT. V is TRBV10-3 and J is TRBJ2-3, with 7 bases fitting TRBD2. V dropped 6 bases and J dropped 0; count of bases not matched to a gene: 6. CDR3 length: 15 residues. From germline, CDR1 is ENHRY and CDR2 SYGVKD.

V is TRBV5-1 and J is TRBJ2-5, with 7 bases aligning to TRBD1. Germline-derived CDR1 and CDR2 are SGHRS and YFSETQ. V gave up 4 bases and J gave up 1 base; unmatched junction bases: 7. There are 15 residues in the CDR3. The CDR3 sequence is CASSQDRRVQETQYF. DNA for the CDR3: TGCGCCAGCAGCCAGGACAGGAGAGTCCAAGAGACCCAGTACTTC.

The gene calls are TRBV28 and TRBJ2-7; D unclear. The V end was cut by 8 bases, the J end by 6 bases, with 14 bases between. Germline V gene lookup returns CDR1 MDHEN and CDR2 SYDVKM. This CDR3 is 12 amino acids long. CDR3 in amino acids: CASGIALPEQYF. The CDR3 bases are TGTGCCAGCGGAATCGCCCTGCCCGAGCAGTACTTC.

The V and J genes are TRBV11-2 and TRBJ2-3, with 9 bases identical to TRBD2. The junction had 5 bases not matched to a gene; V was cut back by 1 base and J by 3 bases. This CDR3 region has 16 residues. CDR1 is SGHAT and CDR2 is FQNNGV in the germline V gene. CDR3 in amino acids: CASSLGSSGSTDTQYF. CDR3 DNA: TGTGCCAGCAGCTTAGGGAGTAGCGGGAGTACAGATACGCAGTATTTT.

This clone was detected ten times or more. CDR3 residues: CASSPSRSTDTQYF. The CDR3 nucleotides read TGTGCCAGCAGCCCTTCCCGTTCCACAGATACGCAGTATTTT. The V and J genes are TRBV14 and TRBJ2-3; no clear D. Trimming took off 4 bases at V and 2 bases at J, with 10 bases between the two ends. Per the germline V gene, CDR1 is SGHDN and CDR2 is FVKESK. The CDR3 is 14 amino acids.

This clone was detected only once. This chain links TRBV7-2 with TRBJ2-3, with 10 bases identical to TRBD2. V gave up 1 base and J gave up 8 bases; unmatched junction bases: 9. Germline V gives CDR1 SGHTA, CDR2 FQGNSA. This CDR3 contains 16 residues. The CDR3 DNA follows: TGTGCCAGCAGCTTAGTGGTAGCGGGAGGTCGTGGTACGCAGTATTTT. Its protein is CASSLVVAGGRGTQYF.

The J gene is TRBJ2-3, the V gene TRBV29-1; 8 nucleotides line up with TRBD2. Trimming took 5 bases from V and 6 from J; bases not matched to a gene: 19. This CDR3 has 17 residues. The germline V gene has CDR1 SQVTM and CDR2 ANQGSEA. CDR3 protein: CSVSPGLETLGVDTQYF. DNA for the CDR3: TGCAGCGTTTCCCCGGGACTAGAAACACTCGGCGTGGATACGCAGTATTTT.

This chain links TRBV6-4 with TRBJ2-1, with TRBD2 identical over 9 bases. J gave up 0 bases and V 4 bases, and 1 base lay outside the gene matches. The germline V gene encodes CDR1 MRHNA and CDR2 SNTAGT. This CDR3 region has 15 residues. CDR3 region: CASSVTSGSYNEQFF. The CDR3 DNA sequence: TGTGCCAGCAGTGTGACTAGCGGCTCCTACAATGAGCAGTTCTTC.

This chain links TRBV18 with TRBJ2-7; D is unclear. The CDR3 loop spans 13 amino acids. Per the germline V gene, CDR1 is KGHSH and CDR2 is LQKENI. The V and J ends lost 1 base and 7 bases respectively, with 11 bases between them. The CDR3 is CASSPLYPPEQYF. The CDR3, as DNA: TGTGCCAGCTCACCACTTTATCCCCCGGAGCAGTACTTC.

This chain connects TRBV7-6 to TRBJ2-2; D perhaps matches TRBD2 (7 bases). V gave up 2 bases and J gave up 7 bases, with 20 bases separating them. The CDR3 is 17 residues long. Germline V gene lookup returns CDR1 SGHVS and CDR2 FNYEAQ. CDR3: CASSLIGGATVGGELFF. DNA for the CDR3: TGTGCCAGCAGCTTAATAGGGGGGGCCACGGTCGGCGGGGAGCTGTTTTTT.

V gene TRBV7-8 combines with J gene TRBJ2-3; D may be TRBD1 (5 bases). The germline gives CDR1 SGHVS, CDR2 FQNEAQ. This CDR3 is built from 12 residues. Trimming left V 5 bases short and J 4 bases short, with 7 bases between. For the CDR3, the DNA is TGTGCCAGCAGCCAGGGTGCAGATACGCAGTATTTT. Encoded protein: CASSQGADTQYF.